A single sample gave rise to the 18 T cell receptor beta chains below, sequenced in a study of T cells in localized non-small cell lung cancer. TCRdb's copy holds only in-frame clones and misses some; the assay was immunoSEQ multiplex PCR. In the table there are fewer than 25,000 clones, 92% of which are singletons. The sample here was peripheral blood, taken before any cancer treatment. All receptors come from a man aged 40 to 69 with stage III squamous cell lung carcinoma.

The chain is built from TRBV13 and TRBJ2-2, with D maybe TRBD2 (6 bases). The CDR3 is made up of 17 amino acids. Germline assignment: CDR1 PRHDT and CDR2 FYEKMQ (reference sequence). Trimming took 5 bases from V and 5 from J, leaving 21 bases between them. CDR3 amino acids: CASSPSIGLALTGELFF. CDR3 DNA sequence: TGTGCCAGCAGCCCATCAATAGGCCTAGCGCTGACCGGGGAGCTGTTTTTT.

The chain has TRBV18 and TRBJ1-2; 8 bases align to TRBD1. This CDR3 spans 15 amino acids. Looked up from germline, CDR1 is KGHSH and CDR2 is LQKENI. With 0 bases clipped from V and 3 bases from J, the junction kept 3 bases outside the gene matches. The CDR3 coding sequence is TGTGCCAGCTCACCACCGACAGGGGTCGACTATGGCTACACCTTC. Translated, it gives CASSPPTGVDYGYTF.

The chain carries TRBV6-1 and TRBJ1-3; no clear D gene. This CDR3 has 12 residues. Trimming pared 3 bases from V and 4 bases from J, leaving 4 bases between. The V gene's germline CDR1 is MNHNS and CDR2 SASEGT. CDR3: CASSDSGNTIYF. The CDR3 bases are TGTGCCAGCAGTGACTCAGGAAACACCATATATTTT.

V and J are TRBV5-1 and TRBJ1-2; 9 bases line up with TRBD1. In germline, CDR1 is SGHRS, CDR2 YFSETQ. This CDR3 region has 15 residues. J lost 8 bases, V lost 0 bases, and 8 bases had no gene match. Here the CDR3 reads CASSLAGDRAHGYTF. The CDR3 DNA reads as TGCGCCAGCAGCTTGGCAGGGGACAGGGCTCACGGCTACACCTTC.

The V and J genes are TRBV7-2 and TRBJ1-6; 7 bases fit TRBD1. The J segment lost 8 bases and the V segment lost 1 base, leaving 5 bases of the junction unmatched. Looked up from germline, CDR1 is SGHTA and CDR2 is FQGNSA. The CDR3 spans 15 residues. CDR3 sequence: CASSLDRGLDSPLHF. CDR3 nucleotide sequence: TGTGCCAGCAGCTTAGACAGGGGTTTGGATTCACCCCTCCACTTT. The full variable domain, rest sourced from reference TRBV7-2 and TRBJ1-6, is GAGVSQSPSNKVTEKGKDVELRCDPISGHTALYWYRQSLGQGLEFLIYFQGNSAPDKSGLPSDRFSAERTGGSVSTLTIQRTQQEDSAVYLCASSLDRGLDSPLHFGNGTRLTVT.

J is TRBJ1-2 and V is TRBV19; 10 nucleotides agree with TRBD1. CDR1 LNHDA and CDR2 SQIVND come from the germline V gene (reference sequence). The CDR3 contains 15 residues. The trim removed 4 bases at V and 4 bases at J, leaving 6 bases unmatched. The CDR3 sequence: CASSTPGQGTYGYTF. Here the CDR3 DNA reads TGTGCCAGTAGTACTCCGGGACAGGGGACCTATGGCTACACCTTC.

V is TRBV28 and J is TRBJ1-5; the D is unclear. From germline, CDR1 is MDHEN and CDR2 SYDVKM. V was trimmed by 6 bases and J by 2 bases, leaving 14 bases between them. The CDR3 has 15 residues. In nucleotides, the CDR3 is TGTGCCAGCAGAGAAACGGGGTTTGGCAATCAGCCCCAGCATTTT. This gives the protein CASRETGFGNQPQHF.

J is TRBJ1-6 and V is TRBV10-1; no reliable D call. Between the trimmed V and J ends, which lost 1 base and 0 bases, there was a span of 10 bases. This CDR3 spans 17 amino acids. Per the germline V gene, CDR1 is WNHNN and CDR2 is SYGVQD (reference sequence). The CDR3 nucleotides read TGCGCCAGCAGTGAGTTTAGGGCGGGCTCCTATAATTCACCCCTCCACTTT. It codes for CASSEFRAGSYNSPLHF.

The rearrangement joins TRBV27 to TRBJ2-1; 7 bases fit TRBD2. Germline lookup yields CDR1 MNHEY and CDR2 SMNVEV (reference sequence). The CDR3 spans 15 residues. Trimming removed 6 bases from V and 3 bases from J; junction bases left unmatched: 8. CDR3 in amino acids: CASRARGLNYNEQFF. For the CDR3, the DNA is TGTGCCAGCAGGGCCCGGGGACTAAACTACAATGAGCAGTTCTTC.

The rearrangement links TRBV7-3 to TRBJ1-2; a possible D gene is TRBD1 (5 bases). CDR1 is SGHTA and CDR2 is FQGTGA in the germline V gene. The CDR3 covers 19 residues. The V and J ends lost 5 bases and 3 bases respectively, with 28 bases between them. The CDR3 DNA reads TGTGCCAGCAGCCTTTATCCCCCATCGGACCGGGACCGAGACTATGGCTACACCTTC. Its translation is CASSLYPPSDRDRDYGYTF.

This CDR3 is CASSEAVWVVAGKLFF. CDR3 DNA: TGTGCCAGCAGTGAAGCGGTATGGGTAGTCGCGGGAAAACTGTTTTTT. The chain is built from TRBV6-1 and TRBJ1-4; D ambiguous. CDR1 and CDR2 from the germline V gene are MNHNS and SASEGT. CDR3 length: 16 residues. V was shortened by 0 bases and J by 10 bases, with 18 bases between the two germline ends.

The chain joins TRBV11-2 to TRBJ1-5; D unclear. Trimming pared 4 bases from V and 0 bases from J, leaving 10 bases between. Germline V lookup: CDR1 SGHAT, CDR2 FQNNGV. This CDR3 contains 15 residues. CDR3 in amino acids: CASSSGLVSNQPQHF. CDR3 sequence (DNA): TGTGCCAGCAGCTCCGGACTCGTTAGCAATCAGCCCCAGCATTTT.

The chain recombines TRBV5-5 with TRBJ2-7; a weak D match, TRBD1 (5 bases). Deletions cut 1 base from V and 0 bases from J, with 14 bases between. The CDR3 consists of 16 residues. Germline V lookup: CDR1 SGHKS, CDR2 YYEKEE (reference sequence). For the CDR3, the DNA is TGTGCCAGCAGCTTGAGAGACAGTCCTATCTCCTACGAGCAGTACTTC. It encodes CASSLRDSPISYEQYF. Based on the CDR3 plus reference TRBV5-5 and TRBJ2-7, the full variable domain is DAGVTQSPTHLIKTRGQQVTLRCSPISGHKSVSWYQQVLGQGPQFIFQYYEKEERGRGNFPDRFSARQFPNYSSELNVNALLLGDSALYLCASSLRDSPISYEQYFGPGTRLTVT.

The gene calls are TRBV29-1 and TRBJ2-7, with 10 positions matching TRBD1. V lost 8 bases, J lost 3 bases, and 16 bases stayed unmatched. The CDR3 has 16 residues. CDR1 is SQVTM, CDR2 ANQGSEA, per germline. CDR3 loop: CSLLWDRGPSIYEQYF. Here the CDR3 DNA reads TGCAGCCTTCTATGGGACAGGGGCCCCTCTATCTACGAGCAGTACTTC.

This rearrangement joins TRBV4-1 to TRBJ2-1; unclear D gene. The CDR3 runs to 15 residues. From germline, CDR1 is MGHRA and CDR2 YSYEKL. V lost 1 base and J lost 5, with 12 bases in between. The CDR3 region is CASSQGHYSNNEQFF. The CDR3, as DNA: TGCGCCAGCAGCCAAGGACATTACTCGAACAATGAGCAGTTCTTC.

CDR3 protein: CASSPGTSDIYTDTQYF. Here the CDR3 DNA reads TGTGCCAGCAGCCCAGGGACTAGCGATATATACACAGATACGCAGTATTTT. The chain recombines TRBV5-4 with TRBJ2-3, with 10 bases fitting TRBD2. The CDR3 is 17 amino acids. J lost 2 bases, V lost 4 bases, and 10 bases had no gene match. Looked up from germline, CDR1 is SGHNT and CDR2 is YYREEE (reference sequence).

The chain is built from TRBV7-2 and TRBJ2-3; 9 bases align to TRBD1. V was clipped by 5 bases and J by 2 bases; unmatched bases: 14. CDR3 size: 18 residues. CDR1 is SGHTA, CDR2 FQGNSA, per germline. The CDR3, as DNA: TGTGCCAGCAGCCTCCCCCCGGGACAGGGAAGGGACACAGATACGCAGTATTTT. Protein product: CASSLPPGQGRDTDTQYF.

The chain couples TRBV7-2 to TRBJ1-5; 10 positions match TRBD1. This CDR3 has 17 amino acids. The germline V gene has CDR1 SGHTA and CDR2 FQGNSA. V lost 1 base and J lost 6; bases outside the gene matches: 9. The CDR3 spells CASSLGGGTGASQPQHF. DNA of the CDR3: TGTGCCAGCAGCTTAGGGGGAGGGACAGGGGCATCTCAGCCCCAGCATTTT.